This passage covers 9 T cell receptor beta chains from one sample sequenced in a study of blood T cell repertoires in COVID-19. The table came from immunoSEQ multiplex PCR; TCRdb's copy has only in-frame clones and leaves some out. This table holds fewer than 150,000 clones, about 78% found once. What was sequenced was peripheral blood. The receptor source for this set is a man between 70 and 80 years old with acute or convalescent COVID-19.

DNA for the CDR3: TGCGCCAGCAGCCCCGGCGACAGGGCTGGGGCCAACGTCCTGACTTTC. Residues: CASSPGDRAGANVLTF. The rearrangement uses TRBV5-1 and TRBJ2-6, with 7 positions matching TRBD1. Trimming at V came to 4 bases and at J to 2 bases, leaving 6 bases not matched to a gene. The CDR3 contains 16 residues. Per germline, CDR1 SGHRS and CDR2 YFSETQ.

The chain links TRBV11-3 to TRBJ2-1, with a possible D match to TRBD1 (6 bases). CDR1 SGHNT and CDR2 YENEEA come from the germline V gene. The CDR3 spans 14 residues. Trimming left V 5 bases short and J 8 bases short, with 16 bases between. The CDR3 DNA is TGTGCCAGCAGCCCCCACCCTGGGGGCGATGAGCAGTTCTTC. This encodes CASSPHPGGDEQFF.

This clone was recorded once. The chain links TRBV7-2 to TRBJ2-3; a possible D gene is TRBD2 (7 bases). The germline V gene encodes CDR1 SGHTA and CDR2 FQGNSA. CDR3 length equals 17 residues. V was trimmed by 10 bases and J by 0 bases, leaving 23 bases between them. CDR3 amino acids: CAILRLGGGGSTDTQYF. The DNA of the CDR3 is TGTGCCATACTCCGTCTAGGGGGAGGGGGTAGCACAGATACGCAGTATTTT.

V and J are TRBV7-9 and TRBJ2-3; D perhaps matches TRBD1 (6 bases). V was cut by 3 bases and J by 1 base, with 14 bases left in between. The CDR3 loop spans 16 amino acids. The germline V gene encodes CDR1 SEHNR and CDR2 FQNEAQ (reference sequence). As DNA, the CDR3 is TGTGCCAGCAGCTTCCCCAGGGGCGTACGCACAGATACGCAGTATTTT. Translating gives CASSFPRGVRTDTQYF.

The chain carries TRBV5-4 and TRBJ2-3, with D tentatively TRBD2 (5 bases). CDR1 is SGHNT and CDR2 is YYREEE in the germline V gene (reference sequence). The V and J ends lost 3 bases and 3 bases respectively, with 8 bases between them. The CDR3 extends over 13 amino acids. As DNA, the CDR3 is TGTGCCAGCAGCTCCCCGGGGACAGATACGCAGTATTTT. Translated, it gives CASSSPGTDTQYF.

This chain connects TRBV3-1 (or the pseudogene TRBV3-2) to TRBJ1-5; D is uncertain. This CDR3 region has 15 residues. V shed 3 bases and J shed 0 bases, with 9 bases lying between them. From germline, CDR1 is LGHDT and CDR2 YNNKEL (reference sequence). CDR3 bases: TGTGCCAGCAGCCACGGGGAGAATAGCAATCAGCCCCAGCATTTT. Its protein is CASSHGENSNQPQHF.

This clone appeared once. J is TRBJ1-3 and V is TRBV6-5; D call uncertain. The CDR3 totals 15 residues. CDR1 MNHEY and CDR2 SVGAGI come from the germline V gene. Trimming took 0 bases from V and 0 from J, leaving 6 bases between them. CDR3 sequence: CASSYSRDSGNTIYF. The CDR3 DNA reads TGTGCCAGCAGTTACTCACGAGACTCTGGAAACACCATATATTTT.

This clone appeared once. The V and J genes are TRBV6-4 and TRBJ2-5; 7 bases are a match to TRBD2. In germline, CDR1 is MRHNA, CDR2 SNTAGT. CDR3 length equals 15 residues. V lost 4 bases to trimming and J lost 2 bases; unmatched junction nucleotides: 7. The CDR3: CASSGGLAEQETQYF. In DNA, the CDR3 is TGTGCCAGCAGTGGGGGTCTAGCGGAACAAGAGACCCAGTACTTC.

The CDR3, as DNA: TGCGCCAGCAGCTTCGCAGGGGGCGTGAACACTGAAGCTTTCTTT. Its translation is CASSFAGGVNTEAFF. This chain joins TRBV5-1 and TRBJ1-1; 8 bases are a match to TRBD1. Trimming cost V 2 bases and J 0 bases; bases outside gene matches: 3. The CDR3 sequence is 15 residues long. Germline V gene lookup returns CDR1 SGHRS and CDR2 YFSETQ.